This passage covers 24 T cell receptor beta chains from one sample sequenced in a study of T cells in Graves' hyperthyroidism and ophthalmopathy. Amplified TCR beta CDR3 regions derived from RNA transcripts. First-round RT-PCR of the TCR CDR3 relied on the HTBI primer set. TCRdb analysed the multiplex PCR reads with MiXCR anew, one entry per CDR3 protein. The sample has approximately 610,000 distinct CDR3 sequences; roughly 15% are singletons. The sequencing input was blood. These receptors were collected from a woman in her 40s with Graves' ophthalmopathy.

The V gene is TRBV20-1, the J gene TRBJ1-6, with 9 nucleotides matching TRBD1. Germline CDR1 reads DFQATT; CDR2 reads SNEGSKA (reference sequence). The CDR3 spans 14 residues. The trim removed 7 bases at V and 5 bases at J, leaving 6 bases unmatched. CDR3 DNA sequence: TGCAGTGTCACAGGGGGCATAAATAATTCACCCCTCCACTTT. It is translated as CSVTGGINNSPLHF.

This clonotype appeared a few times. This sequence joins TRBV7-9 and TRBJ1-5, with D hard to call. This CDR3 is 13 amino acids long. In germline, CDR1 is SEHNR, CDR2 FQNEAQ (reference sequence). Deletions cut 5 bases from V and 3 bases from J, with 8 bases between. The CDR3 DNA follows: TGTGCCAGCAGCCCTGAGGACAATCAGCCCCAGCATTTT. This gives the protein CASSPEDNQPQHF.

This clonotype was counted at least ten times. V gene TRBV6-5 combines with J gene TRBJ2-2; D not resolved. CDR1 is MNHEY and CDR2 is SVGAGI in the germline V gene. V was pared by 0 bases and J by 1 base, with 6 bases between. The CDR3 is 15 residues long. In nucleotides, the CDR3 is TGTGCCAGCAGTTACTCGCTAGGGAACACCGGGGAGCTGTTTTTT. It is translated as CASSYSLGNTGELFF.

This clonotype came up many times. One junction end disagrees with the germline gene, perhaps due to a read error. The J gene is TRBJ2-7, the V gene TRBV7-7; 7 bases are shared with TRBD1. CDR1 SSHAT and CDR2 FNYEAQ come from the germline V gene (reference sequence). The CDR3 contains 13 residues. The CDR3 nucleotides are TGTGCTAGCAGCATTGGACAGGATTACGAGCAGTACTTC. This sequence encodes CASSIGQDYEQYF.

The chain is built from TRBV30 and TRBJ1-6; D is ambiguous. V was cut by 2 bases and J by 10 bases, with 12 bases left in between. This CDR3 is built from 13 residues. Germline V gene sequence: CDR1 GTSNPN, CDR2 SVGIG (reference sequence). CDR3 DNA: TGTGCCTGGAGTACCGGGATGGGCTCACCCCTCCACTTT. The encoded protein is CAWSTGMGSPLHF. Variable domain in full (rest from reference TRBV30 and TRBJ1-6): SQTIHQWPATLVQPVGSPLSLECTVEGTSNPNLYWYRQAAGRGLQLLFYSVGIGQISSEVPQNLSASRPQDRQFILSSKKLLLSDSGFYLCAWSTGMGSPLHFGNGTRLTVT.

The chain couples TRBV6-2 or TRBV6-3 to TRBJ2-7, with a tentative D call TRBD1 (7 bases). Per the germline V gene, CDR1 is MNHEY and CDR2 is SVGEGT. CDR3 length equals 14 residues. Trimming took 7 bases from V and 4 from J, leaving 17 bases between them. The CDR3 DNA sequence: TGTGCCAGCACCCCTTCTGCAGGGGGGTACGAGCAGTACTTC. Translated, it gives CASTPSAGGYEQYF.

The table lists this clonotype with many counts. The chain combines TRBV6-1 with TRBJ2-7, with unresolved D. Germline CDR1 is MNHNS and CDR2 is SASEGT. The CDR3 covers 11 residues. V was clipped by 1 base and J by 13 bases, with 11 bases between them. This chain's CDR3 is CASSEVSKRYF. The CDR3 DNA reads as TGTGCCAGCAGTGAAGTGTCAAAAAGATACTTC.

This clonotype showed up just a few times. The V and J genes are TRBV20-1 and TRBJ2-7, with 13 positions matching TRBD2. CDR3 length equals 15 residues. Germline-derived CDR1 and CDR2 are DFQATT and SNEGSKA (reference sequence). V was pared by 6 bases and J by 2 bases, with 7 bases of the junction left unmatched. CDR3 in DNA: TGCAGTGCGGGACGGACTAGCGGGAGTCCCTACGAGCAGTACTTC. Its protein is CSAGRTSGSPYEQYF.

The sample holds a few counts of this clonotype. The CDR3 DNA follows: TGTGCCAGCAGCTTTTTACGACAGCGGGGTGGCTACACCTTC. As protein: CASSFLRQRGGYTF. This chain connects TRBV7-9 to TRBJ1-2; possible D gene TRBD1, 5 bases. Germline V gene lookup returns CDR1 SEHNR and CDR2 FQNEAQ (reference sequence). Between the trimmed V and J ends, which lost 3 bases and 7 bases, there was a span of 15 bases. This CDR3 has 14 amino acids. Filled out from reference TRBV7-9 and TRBJ1-2, the complete variable domain reads DTGVSQNPRHKITKRGQNVTFRCDPISEHNRLYWYRQTLGQGPEFLTYFQNEAQLEKSRLLSDRFSAERPKGSFSTLEIQRTEQGDSAMYLCASSFLRQRGGYTFGSGTRLTVV.

This clonotype was seen ten or more times. The chain has TRBV20-1 and TRBJ2-5; 13 bases fit TRBD2. CDR1 and CDR2 from the germline V gene are DFQATT and SNEGSKA (reference sequence). Trimming cost V 6 bases and J 1 base; bases outside gene matches: 14. CDR3 size: 18 residues. CDR3 region: CSADLLAGGPRAQETQYF. The CDR3 bases are TGCAGTGCCGATTTACTAGCGGGAGGGCCTCGGGCCCAAGAGACCCAGTACTTC.

A few counts support this clonotype. The rearrangement links TRBV7-8 to TRBJ1-5, with TRBD1 matching 7 bases. CDR3 length equals 15 residues. Germline V gives CDR1 SGHVS, CDR2 FQNEAQ. J lost 4 bases, V lost 5 bases, and 8 bases had no gene match. The CDR3 spells CASSARDRPNQPQHF. Written as DNA, the CDR3 is TGTGCCAGCAGCGCCCGGGACAGACCGAATCAGCCCCAGCATTTT.

V and J are TRBV4-1 and TRBJ2-5; 7 nucleotides align to TRBD1. V trimming: 1 base; J trimming: 1 base; junction bases outside the gene matches: 3. The germline gives CDR1 MGHRA, CDR2 YSYEKL. The CDR3 consists of 15 residues. Here the CDR3 reads CASSQGWDSQETQYF. CDR3 coding DNA: TGCGCCAGCAGCCAAGGTTGGGACAGCCAAGAGACCCAGTACTTC.

This clonotype was picked up many times. The chain is built from TRBV19 and TRBJ2-7, with TRBD1 as a possible D gene (6 bases). The germline CDR1 and CDR2 sequences are LNHDA and SQIVND (reference sequence). Between the trimmed V and J ends, which lost 5 bases and 0 bases, there was a span of 14 bases. CDR3 size: 15 residues. CDR3 in DNA: TGTGCCAGTAGTTATAAACAGGGAAGCTCCTACGAGCAGTACTTC. This sequence encodes CASSYKQGSSYEQYF.

In this sample, this clonotype turned up many times. The chain uses TRBV28 and TRBJ1-5, with 8 bases identical to TRBD1. The junction had 20 bases not matched to a gene; V was cut back by 6 bases and J by 10 bases. Germline V gives CDR1 MDHEN, CDR2 SYDVKM. The CDR3 runs 17 residues. CDR3 region: CASRPNTRRQGMKPQHF. CDR3 sequence (DNA): TGTGCCAGCAGGCCTAATACCCGGAGACAGGGGATGAAACCCCAGCATTTT. Full variable domain (missing parts from reference TRBV28 and TRBJ1-5): DVKVTQSSRYLVKRTGEKVFLECVQDMDHENMFWYRQDPGLGLRLIYFSYDVKMKEKGDIPEGYSVSREKKERFSLILESASTNQTSMYLCASRPNTRRQGMKPQHFGDGTRLSIL.

This clonotype was seen ten or more times. This chain joins TRBV6-2 or TRBV6-3 and TRBJ2-2; 8 nucleotides agree with TRBD1. V trimming: 8 bases; J trimming: 1 base; junction bases outside the gene matches: 12. Per the germline V gene, CDR1 is MNHEY and CDR2 is SVGEGT. The CDR3 totals 17 residues. The CDR3 region has the DNA TGTGCCAGCTGGGACAGGTACTACTCCAGGAACACCGGGGAGCTGTTTTTT. As protein: CASWDRYYSRNTGELFF.

This clonotype was counted at least ten times. The chain has TRBV7-2 and TRBJ2-5; tentative D call: TRBD2 (6 bases). This CDR3 has 14 amino acids. Trimming shortened V by 10 bases and J by 4 bases, and 19 bases separated the two germline ends. Per germline, CDR1 SGHTA and CDR2 FQGNSA. The CDR3 protein is CATTSSTGVETQYF. The DNA of the CDR3 is TGTGCCACGACTAGTAGTACGGGGGTAGAGACCCAGTACTTC. Together with reference TRBV7-2 and TRBJ2-5, the CDR3 gives the full variable domain: GAGVSQSPSNKVTEKGKDVELRCDPISGHTALYWYRQSLGQGLEFLIYFQGNSAPDKSGLPSDRFSAERTGGSVSTLTIQRTQQEDSAVYLCATTSSTGVETQYFGPGTRLLVL.

In this sample, this clonotype turned up many times. This sequence joins TRBV6-5 and TRBJ1-2; D remains unclear. The V gene lost 8 bases and the J gene lost 4 bases, with 20 bases spanning the gap. CDR3 length: 15 amino acids. CDR1 and CDR2 (germline): MNHEY, SVGAGI. CDR3: CASHPPEGGSYGYTF. The CDR3 DNA follows: TGTGCCAGCCACCCTCCCGAGGGAGGTAGCTATGGCTACACCTTC.

Ten or more counts support this clonotype. This chain connects TRBV28 to TRBJ1-5; possibly TRBD1 for D (5 bases). Germline lookup yields CDR1 MDHEN and CDR2 SYDVKM. The CDR3 has 15 amino acids. The V end was cut by 5 bases, the J end by 2 bases, with 13 bases between. The chain's CDR3 is CASSPLRAGNQPQHF. CDR3 coding DNA: TGTGCCAGCAGTCCCCTCAGGGCAGGCAATCAGCCCCAGCATTTT.

The chain employs TRBV27 and TRBJ1-6, with 8 bases matching TRBD1. The V gene end was trimmed by 4 bases and the J gene end by 14 bases; junction bases not matched to a gene: 13. Germline V CDR1 and CDR2: MNHEY, SMNVEV (reference sequence). The CDR3 runs 15 residues. CDR3: CASSSPGQATSALHF. CDR3 coding DNA: TGTGCCAGCAGTTCGCCGGGACAGGCAACTTCGGCCCTCCACTTT.

This clonotype was seen repeatedly, ten times or more. This sequence joins TRBV28 and TRBJ1-6; D is perhaps TRBD1 (5 bases). Between the trimmed V and J ends, which lost 3 bases and 7 bases, there was a span of 10 bases. The CDR3 covers 14 residues. Germline V gene sequence: CDR1 MDHEN, CDR2 SYDVKM. In nucleotides, the CDR3 is TGTGCCAGCAGTTTCCTGGGGACGAATTCACCCCTCCACTTT. This encodes CASSFLGTNSPLHF.

The chain recombines TRBV6-1 with TRBJ1-5; D is unclear. CDR1 MNHNS and CDR2 SASEGT come from the germline V gene. Trimming stripped 6 bases from V and 4 bases from J, with 19 bases between. The length of the CDR3 is 16 residues. The DNA for the CDR3 is TGTGCCAGCAGCAGGCGCCCGGGCAGCCTGAATCAGCCCCAGCATTTT. Translating gives CASSRRPGSLNQPQHF.

This clonotype was seen ten or more times. The chain combines TRBV7-2 with TRBJ2-5; 7 bases map to TRBD2. Trimming took 5 bases from V and 5 from J; bases not matched to a gene: 5. The CDR3 is made up of 13 amino acids. In germline, CDR1 is SGHTA, CDR2 FQGNSA. The CDR3: CASSPSGMETQYF. In DNA, the CDR3 is TGTGCCAGCAGCCCAAGCGGGATGGAGACCCAGTACTTC.

This clonotype has a handful of counts. The chain uses TRBV7-9 and TRBJ2-7, with 7 bases fitting TRBD1. Germline CDR1 and CDR2: SEHNR and FQNEAQ (reference sequence). The CDR3 sequence is 11 residues long. Trimming removed 11 bases from V and 3 bases from J; junction bases left unmatched: 4. The CDR3 DNA follows: TGTGCCGGACAGGATGACTACGAGCAGTACTTC. Its translation is CAGQDDYEQYF.

The chain employs TRBV4-1 and TRBJ2-1, with D unclear. Between the trimmed V and J ends, which lost 1 base and 6 bases, there was a span of 13 bases. This CDR3 has 15 amino acids. CDR1 MGHRA and CDR2 YSYEKL come from the germline V gene. The CDR3 DNA reads TGCGCCAGCAGCCAAGTGGGCCCTCGGTCCAATGAGCAGTTCTTC. Its protein is CASSQVGPRSNEQFF.